This T cell receptor (beta chain) was profiled in a study of blood T cell repertoires in COVID-19. Per the germline V gene, CDR1 is MNHEY and CDR2 is SVGAGI. The CDR3 contains 14 residues. Trimming took 6 bases from V and 6 from J; bases not matched to a gene: 8. Using immunoSEQ multiplex PCR, the repertoire was profiled, and TCRdb retains in-frame clones only, with some absent. The sample has around 250,000 clones, approximately 86% seen once. This TCR derives from a woman in her 70s with active or convalescent COVID-19. The sequenced sample consisted of peripheral blood. This rearrangement joins TRBV6-5 to TRBJ1-5, with 7 bases fitting TRBD1. CDR3 residues: CASRGDSGGQPQHF. For the CDR3, the DNA is TGTGCCAGCAGGGGGGACAGCGGGGGTCAGCCCCAGCATTTT.